A single sample is the source of the 18 T cell receptor beta chains below, sequenced in a study of PD-1 blockade in mismatch repair-deficient tumors. The repertoire was sequenced with immunoSEQ multiplex PCR; TCRdb's copy has only in-frame clones and lacks some. The sample consists of over 75,000 clones, 81% of them appearing once. The sample was peripheral blood, taken 12 weeks after starting pembrolizumab. The receptors were sampled from an adult with mismatch repair-deficient cancer.

This clone occurred a few times. The chain uses TRBV11-2 and TRBJ2-7; no definite D call. Trimming cost V 5 bases and J 3 bases, with 5 bases left between them. CDR1 and CDR2 from the germline V gene are SGHAT and FQNNGV. The CDR3 spans 11 residues. CDR3 loop: CASSISYEQYF. The CDR3 DNA reads TGTGCCAGCAGCATCAGCTACGAGCAGTACTTC.

The chain carries TRBV28 and TRBJ1-4; weak D call: TRBD1 (6 bases). This CDR3 has 12 amino acids. Germline-derived CDR1 and CDR2 are MDHEN and SYDVKM. Between the trimmed V and J ends, which lost 6 bases and 8 bases, there was a span of 10 bases. This chain's CDR3 is CASSLQGEKLFF. CDR3 in DNA: TGTGCCAGCAGCCTACAGGGAGAAAAACTGTTTTTT.

This chain's CDR3 is CASSLAPGSGHGYTF. For the CDR3, the DNA is TGTGCCAGCAGCTTAGCCCCGGGTTCCGGCCATGGCTACACCTTC. This sequence joins TRBV11-3 and TRBJ1-2; no definite D call. The CDR3 totals 15 residues. From germline, CDR1 is SGHNT and CDR2 YENEEA. V was shortened by 1 base and J by 6 bases, with 15 bases between the two germline ends.

This clone was observed once. The chain links TRBV4-3 to TRBJ2-7, with TRBD2 as a possible D gene (7 bases). Germline V lookup: CDR1 LGHNA, CDR2 YSLEER. The CDR3 totals 14 residues. Deletions cut 1 base from V and 6 bases from J, with 13 bases between. CDR3 DNA: TGCGCCAGCAGCCAAGTACACAGGGAGGGCGAGCAGTACTTC. Translating it yields CASSQVHREGEQYF.

The chain has TRBV23-1 and TRBJ1-1, with D tentatively TRBD1 (6 bases). TRBV23-1 is assigned to the ORF class and has an uncertain function. The CDR3 loop spans 13 amino acids. CDR3 coding DNA: TGCGCTATTGGAAGGGGGTTGAACACTGAAGCTTTCTTT. Translated: CAIGRGLNTEAFF.

The chain couples TRBV30 to TRBJ1-2; D not certain. V gave up 3 bases and J gave up 2 bases, with 13 bases separating them. The CDR3 has 14 residues. The germline CDR1 and CDR2 sequences are GTSNPN and SVGIG (reference sequence). The CDR3 DNA is TGTGCCTGGAGCAAACCCCCTGAAAACTATGGCTACACCTTC. As protein: CAWSKPPENYGYTF.

The chain joins TRBV6-5 to TRBJ1-1; D not certain. CDR3 size: 15 residues. Trimming took off 3 bases at V and 0 bases at J, with 11 bases between the two ends. In germline, CDR1 is MNHEY, CDR2 SVGAGI. CDR3 amino acids: CASSYEPAMNTEAFF. In DNA, the CDR3 is TGTGCCAGCAGTTATGAGCCGGCAATGAACACTGAAGCTTTCTTT.

The V gene is TRBV6-6, the J gene TRBJ2-7, with 7 bases lining up with TRBD1. This CDR3 spans 15 amino acids. The J segment lost 0 bases and the V segment lost 6 bases, leaving 8 bases of the junction unmatched. Germline V gene data show CDR1 as MNHNY and CDR2 as SVGAGI (reference sequence). CDR3 loop: CASSAARDSSYEQYF. The CDR3 DNA is TGTGCCAGCAGCGCGGCCCGGGACAGCTCCTACGAGCAGTACTTC.

V usage is TRBV11-2 and J usage is TRBJ2-1; D call uncertain. From germline, CDR1 is SGHAT and CDR2 FQNNGV. Deletions cut 0 bases from V and 6 bases from J, with 6 bases between. The CDR3 has 13 residues. The CDR3 DNA reads TGTGCCAGCAGCTTAGATCTAACCAATGAGCAGTTCTTC. Its translation: CASSLDLTNEQFF.

CDR3 amino acids: CASSSQGGLSTGANVLTF. The CDR3 nucleotides read TGTGCCAGCAGCTCCCAAGGGGGGCTGAGCACTGGGGCCAACGTCCTGACTTTC. V is TRBV7-6 and J is TRBJ2-6, with D perhaps being TRBD1 or TRBD2 (6 bases each). V shed 4 bases and J shed 2 bases, with 18 bases lying between them. Germline values: CDR1 SGHVS, CDR2 FNYEAQ. CDR3 length: 18 amino acids.

The rearrangement uses TRBV19 and TRBJ2-5; tentative D call: TRBD1 (6 bases). The CDR3 has 11 amino acids. Germline V gene lookup returns CDR1 LNHDA and CDR2 SQIVND (reference sequence). Trimming took 9 bases from V and 5 from J, leaving 10 bases between them. DNA of the CDR3: TGTGCCAGCGGGACAACTGAGACCCAGTACTTC. Protein sequence: CASGTTETQYF.

The rearrangement uses TRBV30 and TRBJ1-1; 9 positions match TRBD1. The germline CDR1 and CDR2 sequences are GTSNPN and SVGIG (reference sequence). The trim removed 2 bases at V and 9 bases at J, leaving 10 bases unmatched. This CDR3 has 14 amino acids. The CDR3 is CAWSPNPGQGQAFF. Written as DNA, the CDR3 is TGTGCCTGGAGTCCTAACCCGGGACAGGGTCAAGCTTTCTTT.

This clone has a single count. The chain has TRBV29-1 and TRBJ2-5; D might be TRBD2 (6 bases). The V end lost 7 bases, the J end lost 5 bases, and 11 bases lay between the germline ends. The CDR3 is 11 residues long. Per the germline V gene, CDR1 is SQVTM and CDR2 is ANQGSEA. CDR3 nucleotides: TGCAGCGCGGGACTCGGGGAGACCCAGTACTTC. Encoded protein: CSAGLGETQYF.

CDR3: CASSEELAGRSSTDTQYF. The DNA of the CDR3 is TGTGCCAGCAGTGAGGAGCTAGCGGGACGATCTAGCACAGATACGCAGTATTTT. The chain joins TRBV6-4 to TRBJ2-3, with 9 positions matching TRBD2. The CDR3 spans 18 residues. Losses at the gene ends were 3 bases for V and 0 bases for J; bases not matched to a gene: 10. Germline V lookup: CDR1 MRHNA, CDR2 SNTAGT.

The chain joins TRBV11-3 to TRBJ2-7; D is possibly TRBD2 (6 bases). The CDR3 has 15 residues. Trimming took off 4 bases at V and 6 bases at J, with 19 bases between the two ends. Germline values: CDR1 SGHNT, CDR2 YENEEA. The CDR3 region is CASSSSGAWASEQYF. The CDR3 DNA reads TGTGCCAGCAGCTCGTCGGGAGCCTGGGCGTCCGAGCAGTACTTC.

DNA of the CDR3: TGTGCCAGCAGCGCTACTAGCGGGAGGGCCTTCGGGGAGCTGTTTTTT. Translation: CASSATSGRAFGELFF. This chain connects TRBV9 to TRBJ2-2, with 13 positions matching TRBD2. CDR3 length: 16 amino acids. With 3 bases clipped from V and 7 bases from J, the junction kept 6 bases outside the gene matches. CDR1 is SGDLS and CDR2 is YYNGEE in the germline V gene.

The V gene is TRBV7-2, the J gene TRBJ1-1, with 10 nucleotides matching TRBD1. V lost 0 bases to trimming and J lost 4 bases; unmatched junction nucleotides: 2. CDR3 length: 15 amino acids. CDR1 and CDR2 (germline): SGHTA, FQGNSA. CDR3 nucleotide sequence: TGTGCCAGCAGCTTAGCGGGGACAGGGGTCACTGAAGCTTTCTTT. Amino acids: CASSLAGTGVTEAFF.

Notes on this clone: Sequence at one end of the junction differs from germline and may be a read error. The rearrangement links TRBV7-9 to TRBJ1-5; D is possibly TRBD1 (5 bases). This CDR3 comprises 15 residues. Per germline, CDR1 SEHNR and CDR2 FQNEAQ (reference sequence). The CDR3 DNA reads TGTGCCAGCAGTTTAGACGAAAAGGGGTATCAGCCCCAGCATTTT. Translation: CASSLDEKGYQPQHF.